What follows are 16 T cell receptor beta chains derived from one specimen sequenced in a study of vaccination effects on CD4 cells after COVID-19. Some clones are missing from TCRdb's copy, which holds only in-frame ones; the method was immunoSEQ multiplex PCR. The repertoire holds approximately 44,000 clones, with approximately 80% as singletons. No antigen has been identified for these receptors. Peptide-pool stimulation followed by sequencing identified expanded antigen-specific CD4+ clonotypes in the ViraFEST assay. Having been cultured for 10 days, the cells underwent CD4+ T cell isolation. Nucleocapsid antibody tests were negative, and the vaccine recipients had no prior SARS-CoV-2 infection. The sample consisted of CD4+ T cells from PBMCs cultured with HCoV-NL63 spike peptides, taken before COVID-19 vaccination. These receptors all come from a human donor who received a COVID-19 vaccine.

V usage is TRBV18 and J usage is TRBJ2-3, with 10 bases identical to TRBD2. Per germline, CDR1 KGHSH and CDR2 LQKENI. This CDR3 is built from 15 residues. With 3 bases clipped from V and 8 bases from J, the junction kept 8 bases outside the gene matches. The CDR3 bases are TGTGCCAGCTCACCTACTAGCGGGGAGGTCGGTACGCAGTATTTT. This translates into CASSPTSGEVGTQYF.

The chain is built from TRBV6-6 and TRBJ1-1; D possibly corresponds to TRBD1 (6 bases). The CDR3 has 16 amino acids. V shed 3 bases and J shed 2 bases, with 16 bases lying between them. Looked up from germline, CDR1 is MNHNY and CDR2 is SVGAGI (reference sequence). Here the CDR3 DNA reads TGTGCCAGCAGTTATGGCTTGTCAGGGGTTAACACTGAAGCTTTCTTT. It yields the protein CASSYGLSGVNTEAFF.

This chain joins TRBV2 and TRBJ1-3; D is undetermined. Germline values: CDR1 SNHLY, CDR2 FYNNEI. V was cut by 6 bases and J by 2 bases, with 11 bases left in between. This CDR3 spans 14 amino acids. The CDR3 region is CASSPGEPGNTIYF. The CDR3 coding sequence is TGTGCCAGCAGCCCCGGTGAGCCTGGAAACACCATATATTTT.

The chain uses TRBV7-3 and TRBJ2-2; 10 bases align to TRBD1. The CDR3 is 17 residues long. The germline CDR1 and CDR2 sequences are SGHTA and FQGTGA. With V trimmed by 1 base and J by 2 bases, 4 bases remained unmatched. CDR3 in amino acids: CASSLKGQGKNTGELFF. As DNA, the CDR3 is TGTGCCAGCAGCTTAAAGGGACAGGGGAAAAACACCGGGGAGCTGTTTTTT.

This chain links TRBV27 with TRBJ1-1, with D possibly matching TRBD1 (5 bases). The CDR3 sequence is 16 residues long. Germline values: CDR1 MNHEY, CDR2 SMNVEV (reference sequence). Trimming left V 5 bases short and J 4 bases short, with 20 bases between. CDR3 region: CASSQIAGRQSTEAFF. The CDR3 DNA is TGTGCCAGCAGTCAAATAGCAGGGCGTCAGAGCACTGAAGCTTTCTTT.

This clone was observed a few times. For the CDR3, the DNA is TGTGCCAGCAGCTCGGACAGGGGGCTCACCGGGGAGCTGTTTTTT. This gives the protein CASSSDRGLTGELFF. The V call is TRBV5-4, the J call TRBJ2-2, with 11 bases that match TRBD1. Germline V gives CDR1 SGHNT, CDR2 YYREEE (reference sequence). The CDR3 spans 15 residues. The V gene end was trimmed by 3 bases and the J gene end by 4 bases; junction bases not matched to a gene: 2.

The gene calls are TRBV28 and TRBJ2-7; D call uncertain. This CDR3 contains 14 residues. With 2 bases removed from V and 0 bases from J, the gap between germline ends came to 8 bases. Germline-derived CDR1 and CDR2 are MDHEN and SYDVKM. The CDR3 DNA reads TGTGCCAGCAGTTTAGACCCCAGCTCCTACGAGCAGTACGTC. Translation gives CASSLDPSSYEQYV.

This chain joins TRBV3-1 (or the pseudogene TRBV3-2) and TRBJ2-1; 11 bases are a match to TRBD2. The length of the CDR3 is 13 residues. CDR1 is LGHDT and CDR2 is YNNKEL in the germline V gene (reference sequence). Unmatched junction bases numbered 7, after V lost 4 bases and J lost 14 bases. CDR3 loop: CASSPHSGGAEFF. As DNA, the CDR3 is TGTGCCAGCAGCCCCCATAGCGGGGGGGCGGAGTTCTTC.

The V call is TRBV6-4, the J call TRBJ1-1; TRBD1 aligns across 8 bases. The CDR3 has 15 amino acids. In germline, CDR1 is MRHNA, CDR2 SNTAGT. The V and J ends lost 6 bases and 5 bases, in that order; junction bases with no gene match: 11. CDR3 DNA: TGTGCCAGCAGCCAATACGGACAGGGTACGACTGAAGCTTTCTTT. Translated, it gives CASSQYGQGTTEAFF.

This clone is a singleton in its sample. V usage is TRBV7-9 and J usage is TRBJ2-5; 9 nucleotides match TRBD2. V gave up 4 bases and J gave up 0 bases; unmatched junction bases: 9. The CDR3 sequence is 17 residues long. The germline V gene has CDR1 SEHNR and CDR2 FQNEAQ (reference sequence). The CDR3 coding sequence is TGTGCCAGCAGCTCAAACTTAGGACTAGCGTACCAAGAGACCCAGTACTTC. Its protein is CASSSNLGLAYQETQYF.

The genes are TRBV18 and TRBJ1-2; D is undetermined. Germline V gene lookup returns CDR1 KGHSH and CDR2 LQKENI. The CDR3 consists of 11 residues. Trimming cost V 2 bases and J 8 bases, with 6 bases left between them. The CDR3 DNA is TGTGCCAGCTCACCAGGGAGCGGCTACACCTTC. Encoded protein: CASSPGSGYTF.

J is TRBJ1-5 and V is TRBV9, with D uncertain. V was trimmed by 3 bases and J by 4 bases, leaving 8 bases between them. The CDR3 has 13 residues. Per germline, CDR1 SGDLS and CDR2 YYNGEE. As DNA, the CDR3 is TGTGCCAGCAGCGGGGCAGAGAATCAGCCCCAGCATTTT. Its protein product is CASSGAENQPQHF. The full variable domain, rest sourced from reference TRBV9 and TRBJ1-5, is DSGVTQTPKHLITATGQRVTLRCSPRSGDLSVYWYQQSLDQGLQFLIQYYNGEERAKGNILERFSAQQFPDLHSELNLSSLELGDSALYFCASSGAENQPQHFGDGTRLSIL.

The gene calls are TRBV7-3 and TRBJ2-3; 9 bases agree with TRBD1. The germline CDR1 and CDR2 sequences are SGHTA and FQGTGA. The CDR3 is 14 residues long. The V and J ends lost 5 bases and 8 bases, in that order; junction bases with no gene match: 8. CDR3 sequence reads: CASSATTGGGTQYF. CDR3 coding DNA: TGTGCCAGCAGCGCTACGACAGGGGGTGGTACGCAGTATTTT. The variable domain in full, with the rest retrieved from reference TRBV7-3 and TRBJ2-3, is GAGVSQTPSNKVTEKGKYVELRCDPISGHTALYWYRQSLGQGPEFLIYFQGTGAADDSGLPNDRFFAVRPEGSVSTLKIQRTERGDSAVYLCASSATTGGGTQYFGPGTRLTVL.

The rearrangement joins TRBV3-1 (or the pseudogene TRBV3-2) to TRBJ1-4, with D tentatively TRBD1 (5 bases). In germline, CDR1 is LGHDT, CDR2 YNNKEL (reference sequence). This CDR3 is 14 amino acids long. Trimming pared 3 bases from V and 8 bases from J, leaving 13 bases between. CDR3 sequence reads: CASSHRGSREKLFF. The CDR3 nucleotides read TGTGCCAGCAGCCACCGGGGCAGTAGGGAAAAACTGTTTTTT.

The CDR3 is CASSSPNTGELFF. CDR3 in DNA: TGTGCCAGCAGCTCCCCGAACACCGGGGAGCTGTTTTTT. The chain has TRBV7-3 and TRBJ2-2, with no clear D. The V gene lost 4 bases and the J gene lost 0 bases, with 3 bases spanning the gap. This CDR3 region has 13 residues. CDR1 and CDR2 (germline): SGHTA, FQGTGA.

This chain uses TRBV7-3 with TRBJ2-2; D may be TRBD1 (5 bases). Trimming took 2 bases from V and 3 from J, leaving 13 bases between them. CDR1 is SGHTA and CDR2 is FQGTGA in the germline V gene. CDR3 length: 16 amino acids. DNA of the CDR3: TGTGCCAGCAGCTTAGCTGCAGGGTACGACACCGGGGAGCTGTTTTTT. This encodes CASSLAAGYDTGELFF.